This T cell receptor (beta chain) was sequenced for a study of blood T cell repertoires in COVID-19. Study in general: Spain, Italy and the United States supplied samples that represented acute and convalescent COVID-19. PBMCs, B-cell-depleted T cells, or T cells provided the cDNA or gDNA that made up the material.

Under the authors' procedure: Amplified reference gene primers provided the basis for estimating nucleated cell counts. Only in-frame clones appear in the TCRdb table, and some are missing; sequencing was by immunoSEQ multiplex PCR. Clone size and the V and J calls come from that table; the DNA yielded D and trimming. Of 95,000 to 150,000 clones in the sample, roughly 69% were seen once. CDR1 and CDR2 from the germline V gene are SGDLS and YYNGEE. The CDR3 spans 16 residues. V lost 4 bases and J lost 5; bases outside the gene matches: 13. The chain uses TRBV9 and TRBJ2-5; 8 positions agree with TRBD2. This clonotype was sampled from a woman in her 70s with acute or convalescent COVID-19. Sequenced material: peripheral blood. For the CDR3, the DNA is TGTGCCAGCAGCCCTGGGATAGCGGGGTATCTGGAGACCCAGTACTTC. It encodes CASSPGIAGYLETQYF.